The next 25 T cell receptor beta chains were all read from a single sample in a study of cytomegalovirus exposure and HLA in healthy donors. Primers: 60 Vbeta forward and 13 Jbeta reverse. The protocol was immunoSEQ multiplex PCR, while the TCRdb copy is restricted to in-frame clones and leaves out a portion. The sample lists about 200,000 clones, roughly nine tenths occurring once. The specimen was PBMCs. Every receptor here comes from a boy aged 2 to 9 in good health and CMV-seronegative.

The gene calls are TRBV7-8 and TRBJ2-2, with 8 positions matching TRBD1. V lost 3 bases to trimming and J lost 1 base; unmatched junction nucleotides: 1. The CDR3 extends over 15 amino acids. Germline CDR1 SGHVS, CDR2 FQNEAQ. The CDR3 nucleotides read TGTGCCAGCAGCTTGGGACAGGTGAACACCGGGGAGCTGTTTTTT. It specifies CASSLGQVNTGELFF.

The chain employs TRBV9 and TRBJ2-3, with D perhaps TRBD2 (5 bases). V gave up 3 bases and J gave up 3 bases, with 11 bases separating them. Germline V lookup: CDR1 SGDLS, CDR2 YYNGEE. This CDR3 region has 14 residues. The CDR3 is CASSAEDWTDTQYF. The DNA for the CDR3 is TGTGCCAGCAGCGCTGAGGACTGGACAGATACGCAGTATTTT.

This clone was observed a handful of times. The genes are TRBV6-5 and TRBJ1-2; tentative D call: TRBD1 (6 bases). Germline-derived CDR1 and CDR2 are MNHEY and SVGAGI. The CDR3 is 13 residues long. Trimming left V 5 bases short and J 6 bases short, with 13 bases between. CDR3 in amino acids: CASSRTGRDGYTF. The CDR3 DNA reads TGTGCCAGCAGTCGCACAGGGAGGGATGGCTACACCTTC.

The chain links TRBV7-9 to TRBJ2-1; the D is unclear. Per germline, CDR1 SEHNR and CDR2 FQNEAQ (reference sequence). Trimming removed 1 base from V and 8 bases from J, with 24 bases in between. The CDR3 has 18 residues. Here the CDR3 DNA reads TGTGCCAGCAGCTTAGTAAATCTGGTCCCGACGCGGCACGATGAGCAGTTCTTC. This translates into CASSLVNLVPTRHDEQFF.

The chain recombines TRBV28 with TRBJ2-3; 8 positions agree with TRBD1. V was pared by 5 bases and J by 6 bases, with 7 bases of the junction left unmatched. The germline V gene encodes CDR1 MDHEN and CDR2 SYDVKM. CDR3 length: 14 residues. CDR3 protein: CASSDGTGADTQYF. CDR3 DNA sequence: TGTGCCAGCAGTGACGGGACAGGAGCTGATACGCAGTATTTT. Based on the CDR3 plus reference TRBV28 and TRBJ2-3, the full variable domain is DVKVTQSSRYLVKRTGEKVFLECVQDMDHENMFWYRQDPGLGLRLIYFSYDVKMKEKGDIPEGYSVSREKKERFSLILESASTNQTSMYLCASSDGTGADTQYFGPGTRLTVL.

V is TRBV7-3 and J is TRBJ2-4; D possibly corresponds to TRBD1 (6 bases). V lost 5 bases to trimming and J lost 8 bases, with 10 bases between them. This CDR3 comprises 12 residues. Per the germline V gene, CDR1 is SGHTA and CDR2 is FQGTGA. The CDR3 nucleotides are TGTGCCAGCAGCCAGGACAGTTACATTCAGTACTTC. Translation: CASSQDSYIQYF.

The chain uses TRBV27 and TRBJ2-1; 10 nucleotides align to TRBD2. The CDR3 is 16 amino acids. J lost 7 bases, V lost 5 bases, and 11 bases had no gene match. Germline-derived CDR1 and CDR2 are MNHEY and SMNVEV (reference sequence). The CDR3 sequence is CASSIQAGGAANEQFF. The CDR3 DNA sequence: TGTGCCAGCAGTATTCAAGCGGGGGGGGCCGCAAATGAGCAGTTCTTC.

The chain carries TRBV7-9 and TRBJ1-4; no reliable D call. Germline V CDR1 and CDR2: SEHNR, FQNEAQ (reference sequence). V was clipped by 11 bases and J by 0 bases, with 10 bases between them. CDR3 length equals 13 residues. This CDR3 is CASAEATNEKLFF. CDR3 sequence (DNA): TGTGCCTCCGCTGAGGCAACTAATGAAAAACTGTTTTTT.

The chain uses TRBV5-6 and TRBJ1-3; D may be TRBD1 (5 bases). The CDR3 extends over 12 amino acids. Trimming stripped 2 bases from V and 11 bases from J, with 11 bases between. Germline V CDR1 and CDR2: SGHDT, YYEEEE. CDR3 region: CASSFGGLAIYF. In DNA form, the CDR3 reads TGTGCCAGCAGCTTCGGGGGGTTGGCCATATATTTT.

The V and J genes are TRBV7-9 and TRBJ1-1, with TRBD1 matching over 8 bases. Germline loops: CDR1 SEHNR, CDR2 FQNEAQ (reference sequence). The length of the CDR3 is 15 residues. V trimming: 5 bases; J trimming: 4 bases; junction bases outside the gene matches: 9. The CDR3 protein is CASSGSGTGSTEAFF. The CDR3 DNA follows: TGTGCCAGCAGCGGATCCGGGACAGGCTCCACTGAAGCTTTCTTT.

The chain uses TRBV11-2 and TRBJ2-1, with 10 bases identical to TRBD2. V dropped 4 bases and J dropped 10; count of bases not matched to a gene: 10. The germline gives CDR1 SGHAT, CDR2 FQNNGV. The CDR3 extends over 15 amino acids. The CDR3 DNA follows: TGTGCCAGCAGCTCTCGCCTAGCGGGAGTAATGGAGCAGTTCTTC. This codes for CASSSRLAGVMEQFF. Using reference TRBV11-2 and TRBJ2-1 for the parts outside the CDR3, the full variable domain is EAGVAQSPRYKIIEKRQSVAFWCNPISGHATLYWYQQILGQGPKLLIQFQNNGVVDDSQLPKDRFSAERLKGVDSTLKIQPAKLEDSAVYLCASSSRLAGVMEQFFGPGTRLTVL.

V usage is TRBV29-1 and J usage is TRBJ1-3; D remains ambiguous. V lost 0 bases, J lost 4 bases, and 7 bases lay in between. The germline gives CDR1 SQVTM, CDR2 ANQGSEA. This CDR3 contains 13 residues. The CDR3 DNA sequence: TGCAGCGTTGAAGATCATCCCGGAAACACCATATATTTT. This translates into CSVEDHPGNTIYF.

The gene calls are TRBV4-1 and TRBJ1-2; D call uncertain. Germline V gene sequence: CDR1 MGHRA, CDR2 YSYEKL. CDR3 length: 12 amino acids. V gave up 0 bases and J gave up 7 bases, with 6 bases separating them. The CDR3 is CASSQESGGYTF. The CDR3 DNA sequence: TGCGCCAGCAGCCAAGAGTCGGGTGGCTACACCTTC.

This chain joins TRBV7-9 and TRBJ2-2, with 8 positions matching TRBD2. With 5 bases clipped from V and 1 base from J, the junction kept 6 bases outside the gene matches. The CDR3 loop spans 16 amino acids. Per germline, CDR1 SEHNR and CDR2 FQNEAQ (reference sequence). The CDR3 DNA is TGTGCCAGCAGCACACTAGCGGAGATGAACACCGGGGAGCTGTTTTTT. Translating it yields CASSTLAEMNTGELFF.

On this clone itself: Other DNA sequences from this sample encode an identical CDR3 as well. CDR3: CASSLSTGGYGYTF. CDR3 sequence (DNA): TGTGCCAGCAGTTTATCGACAGGGGGTTATGGCTACACCTTC. The rearrangement links TRBV27 to TRBJ1-2; 9 bases are shared with TRBD1. The CDR3 is made up of 14 amino acids. The trim removed 0 bases at V and 5 bases at J, leaving 1 base unmatched. Per the germline V gene, CDR1 is MNHEY and CDR2 is SMNVEV (reference sequence).

This clone has a single count. This chain connects TRBV10-3 to TRBJ1-3; D gene uncertain. The CDR3 consists of 15 residues. Trimming took 3 bases from V and 0 from J, leaving 9 bases between them. Germline V gene data show CDR1 as ENHRY and CDR2 as SYGVKD. The CDR3 DNA is TGTGCCATCAGTGACGGGGTCAACTCTGGAAACACCATATATTTT. It specifies CAISDGVNSGNTIYF.

The chain uses TRBV28 and TRBJ1-4; tentatively, D is TRBD1 (6 bases). The germline CDR1 and CDR2 sequences are MDHEN and SYDVKM. With 5 bases removed from V and 8 bases from J, the gap between germline ends came to 18 bases. CDR3 length: 15 residues. DNA for the CDR3: TGTGCCAGCAGTCCGCCTGCTGCCAGGGGAGAAAAACTGTTTTTT. The encoded protein is CASSPPAARGEKLFF.

The chain has TRBV5-1 and TRBJ1-2; D not certain. Germline CDR1 reads SGHRS; CDR2 reads YFSETQ. The CDR3 spans 15 residues. V lost 5 bases, J lost 6 bases, and 20 bases lay in between. This CDR3 is CASSRDAFPGDGYTF. The CDR3 DNA sequence: TGCGCCAGCAGTCGTGACGCATTCCCTGGAGATGGCTACACCTTC.

This chain uses TRBV2 with TRBJ1-1; TRBD1 agrees at 9 bases. V shed 3 bases, J shed 3 bases, and the junction held 2 bases outside the gene matches. Germline loops: CDR1 SNHLY, CDR2 FYNNEI. CDR3 length equals 14 residues. The CDR3 bases are TGTGCCAGCAGTGATCGGACAGGGGACACTGAAGCTTTCTTT. Its protein product is CASSDRTGDTEAFF.

DNA for the CDR3: TGTGCCAGCGGGGGGGTTTTCAATGAGCAGTTCTTC. This gives the protein CASGGVFNEQFF. The chain links TRBV28 to TRBJ2-1; 7 bases fit TRBD2. The J segment lost 6 bases and the V segment lost 8 bases, leaving 4 bases of the junction unmatched. Germline V gene lookup returns CDR1 MDHEN and CDR2 SYDVKM. This CDR3 contains 12 residues.

The V gene is TRBV21-1, the J gene TRBJ2-7; the table names TRBD2, a call not compared with the DNA. TRBV21-1 is a pseudogene locus. The CDR3 totals 19 residues. CDR3 sequence reads: CASSKAPLAGGLREYEQYF. In DNA, the CDR3 is TGTGCCAGCAGCAAAGCGCCACTAGCGGGGGGCCTGAGAGAGTACGAGCAGTACTTC.

J is TRBJ2-5 and V is TRBV19; weak D call: TRBD1 (6 bases). The end of the DNA aligns better with TRBJ2-7, so the J call may be wrong. Germline V lookup: CDR1 LNHDA, CDR2 SQIVND (reference sequence). The CDR3 extends over 14 amino acids. The CDR3 loop reads CASSIGQGSYEQYF. DNA of the CDR3: TGTGCCAGTAGTATCGGGCAGGGGAGCTACGAGCAGTACTTC.

The gene calls are TRBV13 and TRBJ1-3; a weak D match, TRBD1 (5 bases). The CDR3 consists of 15 residues. Trimming left V 4 bases short and J 0 bases short, with 10 bases between. Per germline, CDR1 PRHDT and CDR2 FYEKMQ (reference sequence). For the CDR3, the DNA is TGTGCCAGCAGCTCGACAGCTTACTCTGGAAACACCATATATTTT. Protein: CASSSTAYSGNTIYF.

This chain links TRBV30 with TRBJ1-4; D gene uncertain. The germline CDR1 and CDR2 sequences are GTSNPN and SVGIG (reference sequence). This CDR3 has 16 residues. V dropped 0 bases and J dropped 3 bases, with 14 bases sitting between them. The CDR3 here is CAWSVAGVGANEKLFF. CDR3 coding DNA: TGTGCCTGGAGTGTCGCCGGGGTTGGTGCTAATGAAAAACTGTTTTTT.

The chain couples TRBV7-9 to TRBJ2-3, with D tentatively TRBD1 (6 bases). This CDR3 contains 14 residues. The germline gives CDR1 SEHNR, CDR2 FQNEAQ (reference sequence). V was trimmed by 5 bases and J by 5 bases, leaving 14 bases between them. CDR3 bases: TGTGCCAGCAGCCAGGACAGACAAGTAGATACGCAGTATTTT. Its protein product is CASSQDRQVDTQYF.